What follows describes a single T cell receptor (beta chain). What it recognizes is unknown. Measured with immunoSEQ multiplex PCR; TCRdb has only the in-frame clones, and not every one. The sample holds about 130,000 clones, 88% seen once. The CDR3 contains 16 residues. J was trimmed by 3 bases and V by 4 bases; bases with no gene match: 8. The germline V gene has CDR1 KGHSH and CDR2 LQKENI. The data stem from a study of T cell responses to AZD1222 COVID-19 vaccine. Findings and caveats of the study: Donors, mostly white British, included more females; clonal diversity was possibly underestimated. All repertoire sampling was performed exclusively after the peak T cell response.

The V and J genes are TRBV18 and TRBJ2-3; 9 nucleotides line up with TRBD2. Sequencing was performed on peripheral blood, taken on day 0 of AZD1222 vaccination. The sequence was obtained from an adult in good health. CDR3 DNA sequence: TGTGCCAGCTCACGATATGGCGGGGGGGCAACAGATACGCAGTATTTT. It translates to CASSRYGGGATDTQYF.